The 26 T cell receptor beta chains presented below share a single source sample, sequenced in a study of technical replicates of blood from several donors. Here immunoSEQ multiplex PCR was the method, and the copy in TCRdb shows in-frame clones only, minus some. The profile shows about 75,000 clones, approximately 89% of them singletons. The specimen sequenced was PBMCs. The source of these receptors is a human donor in good health. Some clones in this sample may be carry-over from other donors' samples.

This sequence joins TRBV19 and TRBJ2-3; TRBD2 aligns across 8 bases. With V trimmed by 6 bases and J by 4 bases, 6 bases remained unmatched. The CDR3 runs 14 residues. Germline values: CDR1 LNHDA, CDR2 SQIVND (reference sequence). CDR3 amino acids: CASRYQRGSDTQYF. In DNA, the CDR3 is TGTGCCAGTAGATACCAGCGGGGGTCAGATACGCAGTATTTT.

This chain connects TRBV4-1 to TRBJ2-7; the D gene is possibly TRBD2 (6 bases). CDR3 length equals 15 residues. Trimming shortened V by 4 bases and J by 3 bases, and 16 bases separated the two germline ends. Germline CDR1 reads MGHRA; CDR2 reads YSYEKL. The chain's CDR3 is CASSPGLSFDYEQYF. The CDR3 bases are TGCGCCAGCAGCCCTGGACTAAGTTTTGACTACGAGCAGTACTTC.

The chain has TRBV7-3 and TRBJ2-7; TRBD1 is a possible D gene (5 bases). The CDR3 has 12 amino acids. Trimming took 2 bases from V and 5 from J, leaving 7 bases between them. Germline values: CDR1 SGHTA, CDR2 FQGTGA. The CDR3 coding sequence is TGTGCCAGCAGCTTATGGGGCAACGAGCAGTACTTC. This sequence encodes CASSLWGNEQYF.

This clone was observed once. This same CDR3 is encoded by further DNA sequences in the sample. The chain has TRBV5-8 and TRBJ1-4; D not certain. Germline CDR1 is SGHTS and CDR2 is YDEGEE. This CDR3 spans 16 amino acids. Deletions cut 2 bases from V and 5 bases from J, with 16 bases between. CDR3 nucleotide sequence: TGTGCCAGCAGCTTTGGAGTAGCGACCCACAATGAAAAACTGTTTTTT. This translates into CASSFGVATHNEKLFF.

The J gene is TRBJ2-2, the V gene TRBV7-2; the match to TRBD1 covers 7 bases. The CDR3 sequence is 15 residues long. CDR1 SGHTA and CDR2 FQGNSA come from the germline V gene. The ends lost 2 bases at V and 5 bases at J; junction bases unmatched: 5. The CDR3 is CASSLMGRGTGELFF. The CDR3 region has the DNA TGTGCCAGCAGCTTAATGGGCAGGGGGACCGGGGAGCTGTTTTTT.

The V gene is TRBV6-1, the J gene TRBJ2-2, with 9 bases lining up with TRBD2. The J segment lost 6 bases and the V segment lost 6 bases, leaving 5 bases of the junction unmatched. The germline CDR1 and CDR2 sequences are MNHNS and SASEGT. This CDR3 has 14 residues. The CDR3 region is CASSVAGEAGELFF. The CDR3 DNA sequence: TGTGCCAGCAGCGTAGCGGGAGAGGCCGGGGAGCTGTTTTTT.

The chain uses TRBV5-4 and TRBJ2-5; D gene uncertain. The CDR3 consists of 14 residues. From germline, CDR1 is SGHNT and CDR2 YYREEE (reference sequence). Trimming left V 1 base short and J 2 bases short, with 9 bases between. The CDR3, as DNA: TGTGCCAGCAGCTTGCGCCGAGTTCAAGAGACCCAGTACTTC. Its translation: CASSLRRVQETQYF.

The chain couples TRBV12-5 to TRBJ2-7; D is uncertain. The germline V gene has CDR1 LGHNT and CDR2 FRNRAP. V was cut by 8 bases and J by 5 bases, with 10 bases left in between. CDR3 length: 11 amino acids. CDR3: CASTGWDEQYF. The CDR3 region has the DNA TGTGCTAGTACCGGGTGGGACGAGCAGTACTTC.

The chain carries TRBV10-3 and TRBJ1-6; D call uncertain. Germline V gene lookup returns CDR1 ENHRY and CDR2 SYGVKD. The V end lost 9 bases, the J end lost 7 bases, and 16 bases lay between the germline ends. The CDR3 extends over 14 amino acids. The CDR3 is CAITPGFGNSPLHF. The DNA of the CDR3 is TGTGCCATTACGCCGGGGTTCGGCAATTCACCCCTCCACTTT.

This rearrangement joins TRBV5-4 to TRBJ2-5; tentatively, D is TRBD2 (6 bases). Germline V gene lookup returns CDR1 SGHNT and CDR2 YYREEE (reference sequence). V lost 7 bases and J 5 bases, leaving 15 bases between the germline ends. The CDR3 is made up of 13 amino acids. CDR3 protein: CASGAGLAETQYF. In nucleotides, the CDR3 is TGTGCCAGCGGTGCCGGGCTAGCGGAGACCCAGTACTTC. The variable domain in full, completed from reference TRBV5-4 and TRBJ2-5, reads ETGVTQSPTHLIKTRGQQVTLRCSSQSGHNTVSWYQQALGQGPQFIFQYYREEENGRGNFPPRFSGLQFPNYSSELNVNALELDDSALYLCASGAGLAETQYFGPGTRLLVL.

V and J are TRBV5-1 and TRBJ2-7; 9 bases fit TRBD2. J gave up 1 base and V 0 bases, and 2 bases lay outside the gene matches. CDR1 and CDR2 from the germline V gene are SGHRS and YFSETQ. This CDR3 region has 15 residues. The CDR3 nucleotides are TGCGCCAGCAGCTTGGTTAGCGGGAGTTCCTACGAGCAGTACTTC. Translating gives CASSLVSGSSYEQYF.

V gene TRBV11-3 combines with J gene TRBJ2-2, with 8 bases matching TRBD1. The ends lost 5 bases at V and 9 bases at J; junction bases unmatched: 8. The germline gives CDR1 SGHNT, CDR2 YENEEA. CDR3 length: 14 amino acids. The CDR3 DNA reads TGTGCCAGCAGCGGAGGGACAGGCGGGCGGGAGCTGTTTTTT. It is translated as CASSGGTGGRELFF.

The gene calls are TRBV4-1 and TRBJ2-7; 7 bases are a match to TRBD1. The germline V gene has CDR1 MGHRA and CDR2 YSYEKL. With 4 bases clipped from V and 4 bases from J, the junction kept 7 bases outside the gene matches. This CDR3 has 14 amino acids. The CDR3 sequence is CASSPTGNQYEQYF. The CDR3 DNA follows: TGCGCCAGCAGCCCGACAGGGAATCAGTACGAGCAGTACTTC.

The chain combines TRBV5-1 with TRBJ2-5; D gene uncertain. With 3 bases removed from V and 2 bases from J, the gap between germline ends came to 5 bases. Per germline, CDR1 SGHRS and CDR2 YFSETQ. The CDR3 has 12 amino acids. The CDR3 DNA is TGCGCCAGCAGCTACCAGCAAGAGACCCAGTACTTC. It is translated as CASSYQQETQYF.

V is TRBV5-5 and J is TRBJ1-2, with TRBD1 matching over 7 bases. CDR3 size: 17 residues. Germline V gives CDR1 SGHKS, CDR2 YYEKEE (reference sequence). The trim removed 0 bases at V and 0 bases at J, leaving 8 bases unmatched. The CDR3 sequence: CASSLVSGGLTNYGYTF. CDR3 sequence (DNA): TGTGCCAGCAGCTTGGTGTCAGGGGGATTAACTAACTATGGCTACACCTTC.

The chain joins TRBV12-2 to TRBJ2-6; the table calls TRBD1, which could not be checked here. TRBV12-2 is a pseudogene locus. CDR3 length: 18 amino acids. CDR3 coding DNA: TGTGCAAGTCGCTTAGGCCCCTCACCAGGGCCTGGGGCCAACGTCCTGACTTTC. Amino acids: CASRLGPSPGPGANVLTF.

The chain is built from TRBV19 and TRBJ2-7; a weak D match, TRBD1 (5 bases). CDR3 length equals 14 residues. The ends were cut back, 6 bases at V and 3 bases at J, with 15 bases in the middle. Germline V gene lookup returns CDR1 LNHDA and CDR2 SQIVND (reference sequence). The CDR3 reads CASSHRLGNYEQYF. The CDR3, as DNA: TGTGCCAGTAGCCACAGGTTGGGAAACTACGAGCAGTACTTC. Full variable domain (missing parts from reference TRBV19 and TRBJ2-7): DGGITQSPKYLFRKEGQNVTLSCEQNLNHDAMYWYRQDPGQGLRLIYYSQIVNDFQKGDIAEGYSVSREKKESFPLTVTSAQKNPTAFYLCASSHRLGNYEQYFGPGTRLTVT.

V gene TRBV9 combines with J gene TRBJ2-7; TRBD1 aligns across 10 bases. The CDR3 is 15 amino acids. Germline V gives CDR1 SGDLS, CDR2 YYNGEE. The J segment lost 3 bases and the V segment lost 1 base, leaving 4 bases of the junction unmatched. The DNA for the CDR3 is TGTGCCAGCAGCGTACGGGACAGGGGCGACTACGAGCAGTACTTC. The encoded protein is CASSVRDRGDYEQYF.

The chain is built from TRBV2 and TRBJ2-7; D might be TRBD2 (6 bases). Trimming pared 9 bases from V and 1 base from J, leaving 16 bases between. The CDR3 covers 14 residues. Germline assignment: CDR1 SNHLY and CDR2 FYNNEI. CDR3 DNA: TGTGCCAGACACGCAGCGGGCAATTCCTACGAGCAGTACTTC. This encodes CARHAAGNSYEQYF.

This chain joins TRBV4-3 and TRBJ2-5; D is ambiguous. CDR1 LGHNA and CDR2 YSLEER come from the germline V gene. There are 14 residues in the CDR3. Trimming left V 1 base short and J 2 bases short, with 8 bases between. CDR3 DNA: TGCGCCAGCAGCCAAGCTTATCCTCAAGAGACCCAGTACTTC. It translates to CASSQAYPQETQYF.

V gene TRBV7-2 combines with J gene TRBJ1-2, with D possibly matching TRBD1 (6 bases). Trimming took 2 bases from V and 8 from J, leaving 12 bases between them. The germline CDR1 and CDR2 sequences are SGHTA and FQGNSA. CDR3 length: 13 amino acids. This CDR3 reads CASSLRRGDGYTF. CDR3 bases: TGTGCCAGCAGCTTACGCAGGGGCGACGGCTACACCTTC.

This chain connects TRBV4-2 to TRBJ2-3; D not resolved. The CDR3 is made up of 13 amino acids. Germline values: CDR1 LGHNA, CDR2 YNFKEQ. V lost 4 bases and J 4 bases, leaving 9 bases between the germline ends. The CDR3 sequence is CASSLTVSDTQYF. CDR3 coding DNA: TGTGCCAGCAGCCTTACAGTTTCAGATACGCAGTATTTT.

This chain uses TRBV4-1 with TRBJ2-1; 9 bases are a match to TRBD2. V shed 3 bases, J shed 7 bases, and the junction held 10 bases outside the gene matches. Germline V gives CDR1 MGHRA, CDR2 YSYEKL. The CDR3 is 16 residues long. CDR3 in DNA: TGCGCCAGCAGCCACCAAACGGGACTAGCACGAAATGAGCAGTTCTTC. Translating gives CASSHQTGLARNEQFF.

The chain uses TRBV13 and TRBJ1-3; D is undetermined. The CDR3 loop spans 16 amino acids. Trimming left V 0 bases short and J 3 bases short, with 12 bases between. CDR1 is PRHDT, CDR2 FYEKMQ, per germline (reference sequence). The DNA for the CDR3 is TGTGCCAGCAGCTTAGGCCCCCCATCAGGTGGAAACACCATATATTTT. Translated, it gives CASSLGPPSGGNTIYF.

The chain has TRBV10-3 and TRBJ2-5; 12 bases agree with TRBD2. The CDR3 runs 16 residues. V dropped 4 bases and J dropped 8; count of bases not matched to a gene: 11. CDR1 and CDR2 (germline): ENHRY, SYGVKD. CDR3 protein: CAISAMTSGSFPTQYF. In nucleotides, the CDR3 is TGTGCCATCAGTGCAATGACTAGCGGGAGTTTCCCAACCCAGTACTTC.

This chain joins TRBV6-1 and TRBJ2-7; 12 bases are a match to TRBD1. Germline V lookup: CDR1 MNHNS, CDR2 SASEGT. V gave up 10 bases and J gave up 6 bases; unmatched junction bases: 10. The CDR3 loop spans 14 amino acids. The CDR3: CATDRDRGQGEQYF. Written as DNA, the CDR3 is TGTGCCACGGACCGGGACAGGGGGCAAGGCGAGCAGTACTTC.